This T cell receptor beta chain was sequenced in a study of blood T cell repertoires in COVID-19. Overall study: The samples span acute and convalescent COVID-19 from the United States, Italy and Spain. Nucleic acid was either cDNA or gDNA, and it came from T cells, B-cell-depleted T cells, or PBMCs.

The germline gives CDR1 SGDLS, CDR2 YYNGEE. V trimming: 0 bases; J trimming: 5 bases; junction bases outside the gene matches: 5. The CDR3 covers 15 residues. The authors' processing: Quantification of nucleated cells was approximated via reference gene primer amplification. Assay: immunoSEQ multiplex PCR; the TCRdb copy retains only in-frame clones and omits some. V and J calls and clone size are given by that table; D and trimming were obtained from the DNA. Here the sample spans 100,000 to 150,000 clones, approximately 82% being singletons. The sequencing input was peripheral blood. This TCR was recovered from a man aged 60-69 years with acute or convalescent COVID-19. This chain links TRBV9 with TRBJ1-2, with 9 bases that match TRBD1. Here the CDR3 DNA reads TGTGCCAGCAGCGTAGGGCGGGGGACAGGGTATGGCTACACCTTC. Encoded protein: CASSVGRGTGYGYTF.